The TCR beta chain under discussion was sequenced for a study of OX40 agonist ivuxolimab in advanced cancers. Study overall: At 82.7% male, the cohort had a mean age of about 55 years, ranging from 23 to 79.

Germline CDR1 SEHNR, CDR2 FQNEAQ (reference sequence). The CDR3 loop spans 19 amino acids. The V end was cut by 1 base, the J end by 1 base, with 17 bases between. The table came from immunoSEQ multiplex PCR; TCRdb's copy has only in-frame clones and leaves some out. The sample has some 120,000 clones, roughly 92% seen once. The sample here was CD4+ or CD8+ T cells sorted from blood, taken in a trial of the OX40 agonist ivuxolimab. This clonotype was sampled from an adult with an advanced solid tumor such as melanoma, head and neck, liver or kidney cancer. V is TRBV7-9 and J is TRBJ2-6; a possible D gene is TRBD2 (7 bases). CDR3 amino acids: CASSLGGGQGQSGANVLTF. CDR3 nucleotides: TGTGCCAGCAGCTTAGGCGGGGGACAAGGGCAATCTGGGGCCAACGTCCTGACTTTC.